The 26 T cell receptor beta chains presented below share a single source sample, sequenced in a study of T-cell reconstitution after alpha-beta-depleted transplantation in children (dated by TCRdb to between 2015 and 2016). Library prep was done by PCR. TCRdb shows the sequencer as Illumina HiSeq 2500. TCR libraries were prepared with molecular barcoding, using unique molecular identifiers to normalize TCRbeta repertoire quantification. The public sequencing data were trimmed at Q25 with fastp and processed into clonotypes with MiXCR by TCRdb, which kept only in-frame beta chains. Rows are combined by CDR3 protein, so each entry shows the most common genes and DNA. The sample table shows just over 200,000 distinct CDR3 sequences, and about 8.7% are seen once. About a third of the sample is in the top ten clones. The treatment or condition label of this sample denotes: allogeneic hematopoietic cell transplantation with graft depleted of TCRalphabeta T cells and CD19 B cells.

The sequenced sample was PBMCs, mostly from graft donor cells, obtained 360 days after TCRalphabeta/CD19-depleted stem cell transplant. Source of these receptors: a male patient between 2 and 10 years old who had a stem cell transplant for acute myeloid leukemia, so the T cells may come from the graft donor.

The table lists this clonotype with many counts. This chain connects TRBV20-1 to TRBJ1-1; unclear D gene. Looked up from germline, CDR1 is DFQATT and CDR2 is SNEGSKA (reference sequence). The CDR3 contains 14 residues. Trimming took 5 bases from V and 3 from J, leaving 16 bases between them. The CDR3, as DNA: TGCAGTGCTCCAGACCTTCTACGGGACACTGAAGCTTTCTTT. This gives the protein CSAPDLLRDTEAFF.

The table lists this clonotype with a few counts. The V call is TRBV12-3 or TRBV12-4, the J call TRBJ2-6; D is uncertain. The V end lost 2 bases, the J end lost 7 bases, and 3 bases lay between the germline ends. The length of the CDR3 is 12 residues. The CDR3 is CASSLNANVLTF. CDR3 bases: TGTGCCAGCAGTTTAAACGCCAACGTCCTGACTTTC.

This rearrangement joins TRBV3-1 to TRBJ1-6, with D hard to call. CDR3 length equals 20 residues. V was shortened by 2 bases and J by 3 bases, with 23 bases between the two germline ends. Germline V gives CDR1 LGHDT, CDR2 YNNKEL (reference sequence). The CDR3 region has the DNA TGTGCCAGCAGCCAACTTACAGTACGGCTGGACGGCCTCTATAATTCACCCCTCCACTTT. This encodes CASSQLTVRLDGLYNSPLHF.

The sample holds many counts of this clonotype. The genes are TRBV29-1 and TRBJ2-1; D could derive from TRBD1 or TRBD2 (5 bases each). Trimming shortened V by 4 bases and J by 15 bases, and 13 bases separated the two germline ends. Germline CDR1 is SQVTM and CDR2 is ANQGSEA. The CDR3 length is 10 residues. The CDR3 DNA sequence: TGCAGCGTTGCAGGGACGGACTCGTTCTTC. It encodes CSVAGTDSFF.

This clonotype was seen repeatedly, ten times or more. For the CDR3, the DNA is TGCAGTGCTAGTTGGCGCTCCTACAATGAGCAGTTCTTC. It codes for CSASWRSYNEQFF. The genes are TRBV20-1 and TRBJ2-1; no clear D. The V gene lost 3 bases and the J gene lost 0 bases, with 6 bases spanning the gap. This CDR3 has 13 residues. Germline CDR1 reads DFQATT; CDR2 reads SNEGSKA (reference sequence).

Ten or more counts support this clonotype. The genes are TRBV12-3 or TRBV12-4 and TRBJ2-3; maybe TRBD2 (6 bases). The CDR3 runs 15 residues. V was pared by 6 bases and J by 2 bases, with 15 bases between. DNA of the CDR3: TGTGCCAGCAGGCTCCGGGACTTGTACACAGATACGCAGTATTTT. It encodes CASRLRDLYTDTQYF.

The gene calls are TRBV7-2 and TRBJ2-1; D gene ambiguous. This CDR3 comprises 16 residues. V lost 1 base and J 6 bases, leaving 16 bases between the germline ends. The germline gives CDR1 SGHTA, CDR2 FQGNSA. In nucleotides, the CDR3 is TGTGCCAGCAGCTTAGTAAACAGAATTCCTTTCAATGAGCAGTTCTTC. Protein: CASSLVNRIPFNEQFF.

Ten or more counts support this clonotype. This rearrangement joins TRBV9 to TRBJ1-1; unclear D gene. This CDR3 comprises 13 residues. Germline loops: CDR1 SGDLS, CDR2 YYNGEE. V was cut by 4 bases and J by 5 bases, with 12 bases left in between. CDR3 residues: CASSPGIRTEAFF. The CDR3 bases are TGTGCCAGCAGCCCAGGTATCAGGACTGAAGCTTTCTTT.

This clonotype appeared many times. V and J are TRBV10-2 and TRBJ2-3, with TRBD2 matching over 9 bases. This CDR3 comprises 14 residues. V shed 7 bases, J shed 1 base, and the junction held 3 bases outside the gene matches. Germline lookup yields CDR1 WSHSY and CDR2 SAAADI. CDR3 DNA: TGCGCCAGCACCCCTAGCGGGGGCACAGATACGCAGTATTTT. Amino acid sequence: CASTPSGGTDTQYF.

This clonotype was found a few times. The chain is built from TRBV6-2 or TRBV6-3 and TRBJ2-1; the match to TRBD1 covers 9 bases. This CDR3 spans 15 amino acids. The J segment lost 5 bases and the V segment lost 6 bases, leaving 8 bases of the junction unmatched. From germline, CDR1 is MNHEY and CDR2 SVGEGT. The CDR3 spells CASRTRDRVDNEQFF. Here the CDR3 DNA reads TGTGCCAGCAGAACCCGGGACAGGGTGGACAATGAGCAGTTCTTC.

The chain is built from TRBV7-2 and TRBJ2-7; 8 bases fit TRBD2. Germline V CDR1 and CDR2: SGHTA, FQGNSA. The CDR3 covers 15 residues. Germline trimming cut 2 bases from V and 3 bases from J; bases unmatched to any gene: 6. The CDR3 sequence is CASSLQPGGIYEQYF. For the CDR3, the DNA is TGTGCCAGCAGCTTACAACCGGGAGGGATCTACGAGCAGTACTTC.

Ten or more counts support this clonotype. This rearrangement joins TRBV29-1 to TRBJ2-7; D gene unclear. CDR1 SQVTM and CDR2 ANQGSEA come from the germline V gene. This CDR3 region has 12 residues. The ends were cut back, 3 bases at V and 4 bases at J, with 10 bases in the middle. Here the CDR3 reads CSVEGSGYEQYF. The CDR3 coding sequence is TGCAGCGTTGAGGGTTCGGGTTACGAGCAGTACTTC.

This clonotype was counted between two and nine times. CDR3 sequence: CASSNRAIGELFF. CDR3 DNA: TGTGCCAGTAGTAACCGGGCGATCGGGGAGCTGTTTTTT. The chain uses TRBV19 and TRBJ2-2; unclear D gene. The CDR3 spans 13 residues. Trimming shortened V by 4 bases and J by 7 bases, and 10 bases separated the two germline ends. Germline lookup yields CDR1 LNHDA and CDR2 SQIVND (reference sequence).

The chain employs TRBV7-2 and TRBJ1-5; D is unclear. This CDR3 spans 15 amino acids. Trimming took 5 bases from V and 0 from J, leaving 11 bases between them. CDR1 and CDR2 from the germline V gene are SGHTA and FQGNSA. The DNA of the CDR3 is TGTGCCAGCAGCCCTCAGGCTACTAGCAATCAGCCCCAGCATTTT. Protein sequence: CASSPQATSNQPQHF.

The rearrangement uses TRBV6-2 or TRBV6-3 and TRBJ2-7; D not resolved. CDR3 size: 14 residues. V was cut by 1 base and J by 6 bases, with 13 bases left in between. Germline-derived CDR1 and CDR2 are MNHEY and SVGEGT. DNA for the CDR3: TGTGCCAGCAGTTACTACGCGTTAGCAAGCGAGCAGTACTTC. It is translated as CASSYYALASEQYF.

There are a few counts of this clonotype. J is TRBJ2-4 and V is TRBV29-1; weak D call: TRBD2 (6 bases). The V gene's germline CDR1 is SQVTM and CDR2 ANQGSEA. The V and J ends lost 3 bases and 3 bases respectively, with 12 bases between them. The CDR3 contains 14 residues. The DNA of the CDR3 is TGCAGCGTTGAGGGGAGGTTAGACAAAAACATTCAGTACTTC. Translated: CSVEGRLDKNIQYF.

This clonotype was observed many times. The J gene is TRBJ2-7, the V gene TRBV10-3; possibly TRBD2 for D (6 bases). The V end was cut by 11 bases, the J end by 2 bases, with 10 bases between. CDR1 is ENHRY and CDR2 is SYGVKD in the germline V gene. The CDR3 is made up of 11 amino acids. This chain's CDR3 is CASGGPYEQYV. The CDR3 DNA reads TGTGCCTCCGGGGGACCCTACGAGCAGTACGTC.

There are many counts of this clonotype. The V call is TRBV27, the J call TRBJ2-7, with D possibly called TRBD1 or TRBD2 (5 bases each). Trimming left V 5 bases short and J 2 bases short, with 7 bases between. The CDR3 consists of 12 residues. Germline V gene data show CDR1 as MNHEY and CDR2 as SMNVEV (reference sequence). This CDR3 reads CASSGGPYEQYF. The CDR3 DNA follows: TGTGCCAGCAGTGGGGGTCCCTACGAGCAGTACTTC.

This clonotype was picked up a small number of times. This sequence joins TRBV5-1 and TRBJ1-2; D is undetermined. CDR1 SGHRS and CDR2 YFSETQ come from the germline V gene. V dropped 0 bases and J dropped 6 bases, with 12 bases sitting between them. The CDR3 covers 14 residues. The CDR3 bases are TGCGCCAGCAGCTTGGGAAGGGTTCGCGATGGCTACACCTTC. The encoded protein is CASSLGRVRDGYTF. Supplemented by reference TRBV5-1 and TRBJ1-2, the full variable domain reads KAGVTQTPRYLIKTRGQQVTLSCSPISGHRSVSWYQQTPGQGLQFLFEYFSETQRNKGNFPGRFSGRQFSNSRSEMNVSTLELGDSALYLCASSLGRVRDGYTFGSGTRLTVV.

The sample holds many counts of this clonotype. The V and J genes are TRBV7-9 and TRBJ2-3; a possible D gene is TRBD2 (5 bases). Trimming pared 1 base from V and 15 bases from J, leaving 20 bases between. This CDR3 region has 14 residues. Germline assignment: CDR1 SEHNR and CDR2 FQNEAQ (reference sequence). The CDR3 spells CASSLDPKAATTYF. DNA for the CDR3: TGTGCCAGCAGCTTAGACCCTAAAGCGGCGACAACCTATTTT.

This chain links TRBV20-1 with TRBJ1-2; D may be TRBD1 (6 bases). Trimming left V 0 bases short and J 5 bases short, with 16 bases between. The CDR3 totals 15 residues. Germline CDR1 and CDR2: DFQATT and SNEGSKA (reference sequence). CDR3 in amino acids: CSAREHRERMYGYTF. The CDR3 DNA is TGCAGTGCTAGAGAACACAGGGAAAGGATGTATGGCTACACCTTC.

J is TRBJ2-4 and V is TRBV3-1; D is undetermined. The V gene's germline CDR1 is LGHDT and CDR2 YNNKEL (reference sequence). The CDR3 contains 15 residues. With 1 base removed from V and 1 base from J, the gap between germline ends came to 8 bases. The CDR3 nucleotides read TGTGCCAGCAGCCAAGCATCTACGGCCAAAAACATTCAGTACTTC. Its translation is CASSQASTAKNIQYF. Filled out from reference TRBV3-1 and TRBJ2-4, the complete variable domain reads DTAVSQTPKYLVTQMGNDKSIKCEQNLGHDTMYWYKQDSKKFLKIMFSYNNKELIINETVPNRFSPKSPDKAHLNLHINSLELGDSAVYFCASSQASTAKNIQYFGAGTRLSVL.

The rearrangement joins TRBV7-8 to TRBJ1-2; 7 bases are a match to TRBD1. After removal of 0 bases from V and 5 bases from J, the junction contained 3 bases not matched to a gene. CDR1 and CDR2 (germline): SGHVS, FQNEAQ. This CDR3 has 14 residues. The CDR3 protein is CASSLAPGQYGYTF. The CDR3 coding sequence is TGTGCCAGCAGCTTAGCGCCGGGACAGTATGGCTACACCTTC.

V is TRBV19 and J is TRBJ2-1, with 9 positions matching TRBD1. CDR1 is LNHDA and CDR2 is SQIVND in the germline V gene (reference sequence). CDR3 length: 15 residues. The trim removed 6 bases at V and 7 bases at J, leaving 10 bases unmatched. Here the CDR3 DNA reads TGTGCCAGTAGGTCTTCGGGACAGGGTCGAAATGAGCAGTTCTTC. Translating gives CASRSSGQGRNEQFF.

The chain employs TRBV5-1 and TRBJ2-5, with 10 bases that match TRBD1. The germline CDR1 and CDR2 sequences are SGHRS and YFSETQ. This CDR3 spans 17 amino acids. V gave up 2 bases and J gave up 4 bases; unmatched junction bases: 11. In nucleotides, the CDR3 is TGCGCCAGCAGCTTAGGGACAGGGGTATTGAAGAGAGAGACCCAGTACTTC. Protein: CASSLGTGVLKRETQYF.

In this sample, this clonotype turned up many times. CDR3 residues: CSAGSGSTDTQYF. CDR3 nucleotides: TGCAGTGCTGGAAGCGGAAGCACAGATACGCAGTATTTT. The chain combines TRBV20-1 with TRBJ2-3; perhaps TRBD2 as D (5 bases). CDR1 DFQATT and CDR2 SNEGSKA come from the germline V gene (reference sequence). This CDR3 is built from 13 residues. Trimming cost V 5 bases and J 0 bases, with 9 bases left between them.